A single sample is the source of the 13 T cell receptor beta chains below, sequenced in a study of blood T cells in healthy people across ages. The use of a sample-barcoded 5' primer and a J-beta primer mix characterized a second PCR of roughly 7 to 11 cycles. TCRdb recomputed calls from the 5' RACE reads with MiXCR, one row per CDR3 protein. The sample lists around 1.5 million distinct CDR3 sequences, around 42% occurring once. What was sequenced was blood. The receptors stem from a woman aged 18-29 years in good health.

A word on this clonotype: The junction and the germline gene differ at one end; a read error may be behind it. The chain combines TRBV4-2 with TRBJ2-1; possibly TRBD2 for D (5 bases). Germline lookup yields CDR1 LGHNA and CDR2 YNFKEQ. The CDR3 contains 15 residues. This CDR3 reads CASSRAAETYNGQFF. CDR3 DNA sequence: TGTGCCAGCAGTCGAGCGGCCGAAACCTACAATGGGCAGTTCTTC.

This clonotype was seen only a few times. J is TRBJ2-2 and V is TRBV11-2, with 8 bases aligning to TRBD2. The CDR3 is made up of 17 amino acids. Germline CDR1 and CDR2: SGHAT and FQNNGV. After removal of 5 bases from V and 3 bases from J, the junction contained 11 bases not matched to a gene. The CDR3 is CASSPMGREVYTGELFF. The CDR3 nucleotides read TGTGCCAGCAGCCCTATGGGGCGGGAGGTGTACACCGGGGAGCTGTTTTTT. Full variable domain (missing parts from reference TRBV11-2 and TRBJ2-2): EAGVAQSPRYKIIEKRQSVAFWCNPISGHATLYWYQQILGQGPKLLIQFQNNGVVDDSQLPKDRFSAERLKGVDSTLKIQPAKLEDSAVYLCASSPMGREVYTGELFFGEGSRLTVL.

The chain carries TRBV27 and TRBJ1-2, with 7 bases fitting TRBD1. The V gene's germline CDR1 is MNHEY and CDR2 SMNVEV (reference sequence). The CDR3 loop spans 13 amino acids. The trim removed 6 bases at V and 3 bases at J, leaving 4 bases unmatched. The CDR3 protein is CASRFTGDYGYTF. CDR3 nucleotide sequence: TGTGCCAGCAGATTCACAGGGGACTATGGCTACACCTTC.

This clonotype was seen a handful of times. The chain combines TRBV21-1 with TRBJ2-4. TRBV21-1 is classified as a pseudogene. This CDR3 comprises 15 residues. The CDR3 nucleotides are TGTGCCAGCAGCACTCGACAGCTAGCCAAAAACATTCAGTACTTC. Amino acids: CASSTRQLAKNIQYF.

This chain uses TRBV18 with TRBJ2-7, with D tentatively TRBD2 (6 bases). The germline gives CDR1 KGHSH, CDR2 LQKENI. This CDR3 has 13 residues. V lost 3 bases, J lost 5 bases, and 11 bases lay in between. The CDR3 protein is CASSPLEGNEQYF. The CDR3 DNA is TGTGCCAGCTCACCTTTGGAGGGCAACGAGCAGTACTTC.

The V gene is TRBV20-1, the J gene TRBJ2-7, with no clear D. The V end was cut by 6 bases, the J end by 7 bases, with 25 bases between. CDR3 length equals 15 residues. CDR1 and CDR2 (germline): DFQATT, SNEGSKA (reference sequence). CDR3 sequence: CSAPRSGFSYNEQYF. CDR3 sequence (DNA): TGCAGTGCCCCCCGCTCGGGTTTCTCCTACAATGAGCAGTACTTC.

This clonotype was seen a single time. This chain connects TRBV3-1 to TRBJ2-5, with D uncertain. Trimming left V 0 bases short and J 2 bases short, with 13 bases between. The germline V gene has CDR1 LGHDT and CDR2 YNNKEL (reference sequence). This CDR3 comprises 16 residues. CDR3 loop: CASSQDRYGAQETQYF. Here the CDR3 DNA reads TGTGCCAGCAGCCAAGATAGGTACGGCGCTCAAGAGACCCAGTACTTC.

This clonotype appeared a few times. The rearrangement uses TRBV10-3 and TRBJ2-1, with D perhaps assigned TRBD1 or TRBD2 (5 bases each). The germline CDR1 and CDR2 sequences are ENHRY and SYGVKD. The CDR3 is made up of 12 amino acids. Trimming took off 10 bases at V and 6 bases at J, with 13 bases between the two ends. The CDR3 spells CATAGTRNEQFF. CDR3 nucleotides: TGTGCCACGGCCGGGACCCGCAATGAGCAGTTCTTC.

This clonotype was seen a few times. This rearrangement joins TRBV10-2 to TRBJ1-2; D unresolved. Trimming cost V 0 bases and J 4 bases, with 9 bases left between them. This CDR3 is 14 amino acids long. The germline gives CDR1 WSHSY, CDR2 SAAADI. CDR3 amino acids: CASSESMAVYGYTF. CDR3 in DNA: TGCGCCAGCAGTGAGTCTATGGCAGTCTATGGCTACACCTTC.

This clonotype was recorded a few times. CDR3 region: CASRLLAGAPSSEQYF. The CDR3 nucleotides are TGCGCCAGCAGGCTCCTAGCGGGAGCCCCCTCGAGCGAGCAGTACTTC. The chain links TRBV4-1 to TRBJ2-7; 10 bases match TRBD2. Germline CDR1 is MGHRA and CDR2 is YSYEKL. The trim removed 6 bases at V and 6 bases at J, leaving 14 bases unmatched. The CDR3 spans 16 residues.

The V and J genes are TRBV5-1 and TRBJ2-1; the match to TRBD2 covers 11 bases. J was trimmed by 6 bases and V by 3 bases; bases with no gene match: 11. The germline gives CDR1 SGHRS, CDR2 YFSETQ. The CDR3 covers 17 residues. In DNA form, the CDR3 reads TGCGCCAGCAGCTCCACACTAGCGGGAGAGATGGGCAATGAGCAGTTCTTC. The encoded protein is CASSSTLAGEMGNEQFF.

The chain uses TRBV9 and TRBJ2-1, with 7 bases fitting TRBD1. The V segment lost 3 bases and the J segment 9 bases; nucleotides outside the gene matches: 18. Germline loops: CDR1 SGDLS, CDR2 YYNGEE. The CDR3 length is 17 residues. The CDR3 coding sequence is TGTGCCAGCAGCGCAGCCCCCACAGGGGCGGGCGACGGTGAGCAGTTCTTC. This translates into CASSAAPTGAGDGEQFF.

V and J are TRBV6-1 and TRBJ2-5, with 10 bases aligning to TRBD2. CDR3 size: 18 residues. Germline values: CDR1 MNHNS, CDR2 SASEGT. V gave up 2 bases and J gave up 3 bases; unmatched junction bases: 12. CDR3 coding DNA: TGTGCCAGCAGTGAAATCGCTAGCGGGGGCCCACTCAAAGAGACCCAGTACTTC. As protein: CASSEIASGGPLKETQYF.